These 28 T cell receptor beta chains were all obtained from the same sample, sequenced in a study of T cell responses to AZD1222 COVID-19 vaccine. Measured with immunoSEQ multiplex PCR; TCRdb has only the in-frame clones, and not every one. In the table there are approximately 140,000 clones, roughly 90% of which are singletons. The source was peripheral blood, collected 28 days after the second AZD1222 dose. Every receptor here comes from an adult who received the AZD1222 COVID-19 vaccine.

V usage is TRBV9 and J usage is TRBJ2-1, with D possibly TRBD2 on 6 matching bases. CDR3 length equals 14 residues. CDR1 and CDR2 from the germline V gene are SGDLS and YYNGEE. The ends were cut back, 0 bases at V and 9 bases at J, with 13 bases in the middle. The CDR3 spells CASSVDGDFFEQFF. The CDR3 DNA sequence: TGTGCCAGCAGCGTAGATGGGGACTTCTTTGAGCAGTTCTTC.

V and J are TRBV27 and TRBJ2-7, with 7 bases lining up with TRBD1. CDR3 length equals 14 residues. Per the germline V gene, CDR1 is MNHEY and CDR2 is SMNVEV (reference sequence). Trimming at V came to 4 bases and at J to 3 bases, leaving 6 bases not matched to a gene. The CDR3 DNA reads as TGTGCCAGCAGTTCCCGACAGGGAATCTACGAGCAGTACTTC. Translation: CASSSRQGIYEQYF.

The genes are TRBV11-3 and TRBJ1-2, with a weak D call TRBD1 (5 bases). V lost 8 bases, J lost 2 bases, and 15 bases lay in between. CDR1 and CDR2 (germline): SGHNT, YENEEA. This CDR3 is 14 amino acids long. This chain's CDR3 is CASSAPGRNYGYTF. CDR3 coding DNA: TGTGCCAGCTCGGCCCCGGGACGGAACTATGGCTACACCTTC.

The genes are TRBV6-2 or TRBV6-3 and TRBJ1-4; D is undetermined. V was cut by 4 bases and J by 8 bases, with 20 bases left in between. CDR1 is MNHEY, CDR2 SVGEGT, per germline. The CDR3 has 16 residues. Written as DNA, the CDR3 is TGTGCCAGCAGTTCGCCGGAAGTTCGGGAAGGGGAAAAACTGTTTTTT. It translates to CASSSPEVREGEKLFF.

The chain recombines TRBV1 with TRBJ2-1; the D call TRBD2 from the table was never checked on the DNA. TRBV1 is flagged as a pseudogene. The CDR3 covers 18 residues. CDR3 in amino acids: CTSSPSPGTSDPYNEQFF. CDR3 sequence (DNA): TGCACCAGCAGCCCTTCCCCCGGGACTAGCGACCCCTACAATGAGCAGTTCTTC.

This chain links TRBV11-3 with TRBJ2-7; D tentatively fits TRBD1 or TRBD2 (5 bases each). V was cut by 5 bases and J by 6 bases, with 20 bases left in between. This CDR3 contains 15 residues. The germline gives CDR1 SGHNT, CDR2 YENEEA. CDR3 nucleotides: TGTGCCAGCAGCCCCCATAATCAGCGGACAACCGAGCAGTACTTC. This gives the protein CASSPHNQRTTEQYF.

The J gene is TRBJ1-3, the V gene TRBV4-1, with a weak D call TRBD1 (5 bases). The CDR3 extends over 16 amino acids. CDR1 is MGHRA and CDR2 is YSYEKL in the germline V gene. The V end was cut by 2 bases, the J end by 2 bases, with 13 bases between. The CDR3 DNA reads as TGCGCCAGCAGCCAATTCCGGGACGGTACTGGAAACACCATATATTTT. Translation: CASSQFRDGTGNTIYF.

CDR3 DNA sequence: TGTGCCAGCAGTCCCCCCGGCAGGGTTAGCAATCAGCCCCAGCATTTT. This sequence encodes CASSPPGRVSNQPQHF. The chain couples TRBV28 to TRBJ1-5, with D possibly TRBD1 on 5 matching bases. Per germline, CDR1 MDHEN and CDR2 SYDVKM. V lost 5 bases and J 0 bases, leaving 14 bases between the germline ends. This CDR3 comprises 16 residues.

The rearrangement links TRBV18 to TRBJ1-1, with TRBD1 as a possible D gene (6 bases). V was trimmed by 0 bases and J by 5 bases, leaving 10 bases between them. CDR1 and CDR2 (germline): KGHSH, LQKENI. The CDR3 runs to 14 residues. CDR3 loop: CASSPPGGRTEAFF. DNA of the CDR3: TGTGCCAGCTCACCACCCGGGGGGCGGACTGAAGCTTTCTTT.

This CDR3 is CASSSGGSFTDTQYF. Written as DNA, the CDR3 is TGTGCCAGTTCTAGCGGGGGATCTTTCACAGATACGCAGTATTTT. J is TRBJ2-3 and V is TRBV19; 10 nucleotides match TRBD2. The germline CDR1 and CDR2 sequences are LNHDA and SQIVND (reference sequence). The CDR3 is made up of 15 amino acids. The junction had 7 bases not matched to a gene; V was cut back by 8 bases and J by 2 bases.

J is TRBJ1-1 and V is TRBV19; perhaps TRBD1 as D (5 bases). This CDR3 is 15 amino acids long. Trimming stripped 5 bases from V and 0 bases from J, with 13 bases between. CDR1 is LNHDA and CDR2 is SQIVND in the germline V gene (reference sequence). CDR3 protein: CASSAGLVVNTEAFF. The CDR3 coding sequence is TGTGCCAGTAGTGCGGGACTGGTTGTGAACACTGAAGCTTTCTTT.

The DNA for the CDR3 is TGTGCCAGCAGCACGTACAGCCTCCCCTACGAGCAGTACTTC. Its protein is CASSTYSLPYEQYF. The genes are TRBV21-1 and TRBJ2-7; the table's D call of TRBD1 was not tested on the DNA. TRBV21-1 is recorded as a pseudogene. The CDR3 totals 14 residues.

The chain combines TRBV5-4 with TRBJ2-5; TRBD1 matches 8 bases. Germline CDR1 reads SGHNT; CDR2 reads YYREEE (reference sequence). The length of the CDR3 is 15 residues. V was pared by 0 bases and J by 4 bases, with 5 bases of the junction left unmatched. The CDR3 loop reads CASSLGGQGAETQYF. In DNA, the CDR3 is TGTGCCAGCAGCTTGGGTGGGCAGGGGGCAGAGACCCAGTACTTC.

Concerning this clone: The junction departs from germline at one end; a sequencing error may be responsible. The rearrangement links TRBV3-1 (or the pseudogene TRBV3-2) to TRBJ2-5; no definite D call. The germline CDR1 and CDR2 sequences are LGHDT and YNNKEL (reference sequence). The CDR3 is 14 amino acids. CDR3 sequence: CASREILSQGTQYF. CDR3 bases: TGTGCCAGCAGAGAAATACTATCTCAAGGGACCCAGTACTTC.

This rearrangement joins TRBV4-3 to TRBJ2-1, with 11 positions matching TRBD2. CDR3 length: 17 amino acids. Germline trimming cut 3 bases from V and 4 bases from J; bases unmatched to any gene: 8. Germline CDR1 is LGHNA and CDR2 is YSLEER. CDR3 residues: CASSQGFLAGGYNEQFF. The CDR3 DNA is TGCGCCAGCAGCCAGGGATTTTTAGCGGGAGGGTACAATGAGCAGTTCTTC.

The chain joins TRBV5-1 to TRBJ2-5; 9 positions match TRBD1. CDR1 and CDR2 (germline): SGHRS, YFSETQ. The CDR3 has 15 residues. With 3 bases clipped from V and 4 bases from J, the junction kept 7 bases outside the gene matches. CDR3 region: CASSYGQGRAETQYF. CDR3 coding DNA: TGCGCCAGCAGCTACGGACAGGGGAGGGCAGAGACCCAGTACTTC.

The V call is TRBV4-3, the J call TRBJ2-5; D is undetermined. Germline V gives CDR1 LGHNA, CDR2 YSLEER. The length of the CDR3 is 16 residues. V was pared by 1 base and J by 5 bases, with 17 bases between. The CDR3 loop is CASSQGGAGLGETQYF. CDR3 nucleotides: TGCGCCAGCAGCCAAGGTGGCGCAGGATTAGGGGAGACCCAGTACTTC.

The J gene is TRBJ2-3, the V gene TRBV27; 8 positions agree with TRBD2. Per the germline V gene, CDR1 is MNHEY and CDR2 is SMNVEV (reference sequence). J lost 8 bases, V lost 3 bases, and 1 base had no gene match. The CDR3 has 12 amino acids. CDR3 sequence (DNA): TGTGCCAGCAGTTTCCGGGGGGGTACGCAGTATTTT. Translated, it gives CASSFRGGTQYF.

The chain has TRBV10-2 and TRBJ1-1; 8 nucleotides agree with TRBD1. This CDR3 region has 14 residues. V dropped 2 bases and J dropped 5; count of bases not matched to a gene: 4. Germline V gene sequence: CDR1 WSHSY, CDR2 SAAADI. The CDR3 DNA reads TGCGCCAGCAGTGAGCAGGGGGCGAAAACTGAAGCTTTCTTT. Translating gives CASSEQGAKTEAFF.

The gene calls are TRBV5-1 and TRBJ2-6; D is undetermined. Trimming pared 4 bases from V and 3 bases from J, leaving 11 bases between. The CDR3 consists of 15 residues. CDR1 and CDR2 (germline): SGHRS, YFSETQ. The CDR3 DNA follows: TGCGCCAGCAGCGAAACGGTTCTTGGGGCCAACGTCCTGACTTTC. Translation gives CASSETVLGANVLTF.

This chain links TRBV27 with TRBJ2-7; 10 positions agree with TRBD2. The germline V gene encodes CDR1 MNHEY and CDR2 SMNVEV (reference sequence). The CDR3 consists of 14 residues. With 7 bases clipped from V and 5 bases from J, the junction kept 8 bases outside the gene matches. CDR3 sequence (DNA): TGTGCCAGCACCAAAGCGGGAGGGCGAAACGAGCAGTACTTC. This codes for CASTKAGGRNEQYF.

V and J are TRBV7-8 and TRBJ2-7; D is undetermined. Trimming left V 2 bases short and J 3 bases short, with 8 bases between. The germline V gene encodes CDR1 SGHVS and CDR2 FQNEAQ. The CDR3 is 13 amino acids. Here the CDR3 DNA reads TGTGCCAGCAGCTTATCCCCGAACTACGAGCAGTACTTC. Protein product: CASSLSPNYEQYF.

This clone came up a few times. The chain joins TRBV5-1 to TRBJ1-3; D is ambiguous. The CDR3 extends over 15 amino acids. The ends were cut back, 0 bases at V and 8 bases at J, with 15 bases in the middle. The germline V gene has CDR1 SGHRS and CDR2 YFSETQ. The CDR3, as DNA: TGCGCCAGCAGCTTGGATAATCCAGCTAGGGACACCATATATTTT. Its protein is CASSLDNPARDTIYF.

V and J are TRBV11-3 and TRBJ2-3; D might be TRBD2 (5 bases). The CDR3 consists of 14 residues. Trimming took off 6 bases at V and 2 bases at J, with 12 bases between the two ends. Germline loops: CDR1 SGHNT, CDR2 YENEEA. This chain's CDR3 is CASRRNRDTDTQYF. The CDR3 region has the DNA TGTGCCAGCAGGAGAAACCGGGACACAGATACGCAGTATTTT.

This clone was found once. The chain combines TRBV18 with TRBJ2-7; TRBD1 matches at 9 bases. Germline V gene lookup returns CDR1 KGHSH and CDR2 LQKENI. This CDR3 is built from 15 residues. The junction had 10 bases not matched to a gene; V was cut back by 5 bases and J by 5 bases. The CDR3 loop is CASSLQGAPDDEQYF. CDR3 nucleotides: TGTGCCAGCTCATTACAGGGGGCGCCTGACGACGAGCAGTACTTC.

The chain's CDR3 is CASSLRGTDTQYF. The CDR3 DNA sequence: TGTGCCAGCAGTTTGCGGGGCACAGATACGCAGTATTTT. This sequence joins TRBV28 and TRBJ2-3; TRBD2 might be the D (5 bases). The germline V gene has CDR1 MDHEN and CDR2 SYDVKM. The CDR3 is made up of 13 amino acids. V was trimmed by 3 bases and J by 1 base, leaving 5 bases between them. The full variable domain, completed using reference TRBV28 and TRBJ2-3, is DVKVTQSSRYLVKRTGEKVFLECVQDMDHENMFWYRQDPGLGLRLIYFSYDVKMKEKGDIPEGYSVSREKKERFSLILESASTNQTSMYLCASSLRGTDTQYFGPGTRLTVL.

Written as DNA, the CDR3 is TGTGCCAGCAGCCAAGAATACAGGGGCTTCGATGAGCAGTTCTTC. Residues: CASSQEYRGFDEQFF. The chain recombines TRBV3-1 (or the pseudogene TRBV3-2) with TRBJ2-1; 7 bases are a match to TRBD1. The CDR3 is 15 residues long. Germline lookup yields CDR1 LGHDT and CDR2 YNNKEL (reference sequence). With 0 bases clipped from V and 8 bases from J, the junction kept 7 bases outside the gene matches.

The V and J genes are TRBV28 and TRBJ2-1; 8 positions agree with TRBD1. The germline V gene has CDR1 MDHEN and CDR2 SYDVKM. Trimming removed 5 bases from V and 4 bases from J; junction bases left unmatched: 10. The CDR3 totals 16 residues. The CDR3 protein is CASSTTGQGRYNEQFF. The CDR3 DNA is TGTGCCAGCAGTACCACCGGACAGGGTCGTTACAATGAGCAGTTCTTC.